This T cell receptor (beta chain) was found in a study of cytomegalovirus exposure and HLA in healthy donors. Study-level findings and limits: In a later analysis, TCR beta V- and J-gene trimming was associated with a missense DCLRE1C variant. Looking again later, the authors saw that most CMV-associated TCR beta chains seemed HLA-restricted.

CDR3 size: 16 residues. V was cut by 1 base and J by 2 bases, with 12 bases left in between. CDR1 is SGHTA, CDR2 FQGNSA, per germline. Concerning this clone itself: Its matching antigen is unknown.

PCR primers comprised 60 Vbeta and 13 Jbeta primers. TCRdb's copy holds only in-frame clones and misses some; the assay was immunoSEQ multiplex PCR. The sample shows some 120,000 clones, 75% of them seen only once. The sequence derives from a woman aged 40 to 49 in good health and CMV-seropositive. Material for sequencing was PBMCs. V gene TRBV7-2 combines with J gene TRBJ1-5; TRBD1 might be the D (6 bases). Here the CDR3 DNA reads TGTGCCAGCAGCTTAGGAGGAGACAGGCGCAATCAGCCCCAGCATTTT. Amino acids: CASSLGGDRRNQPQHF.